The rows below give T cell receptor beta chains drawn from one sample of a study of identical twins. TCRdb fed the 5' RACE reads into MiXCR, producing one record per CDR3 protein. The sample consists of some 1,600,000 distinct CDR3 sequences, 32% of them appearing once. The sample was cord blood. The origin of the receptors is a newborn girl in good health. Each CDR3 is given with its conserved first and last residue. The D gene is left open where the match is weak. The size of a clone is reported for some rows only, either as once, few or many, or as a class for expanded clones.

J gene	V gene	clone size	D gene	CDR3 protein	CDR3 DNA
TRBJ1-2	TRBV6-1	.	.	CASSEALYGYTF	TGTGCCAGCAGTGAAGCTCTCTATGGCTACACCTTC
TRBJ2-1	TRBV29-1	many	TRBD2	CSVEKSGSNEQFF	TGCAGCGTTGAAAAAAGCGGGAGCAATGAGCAGTTCTTC
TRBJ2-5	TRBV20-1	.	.	CSAWNRRGQETQYF	TGCAGTGCTTGGAACCGTAGGGGGCAAGAGACCCAGTACTTC
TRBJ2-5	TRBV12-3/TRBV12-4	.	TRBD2	CASSSPPTSGVWETQYF	TGTGCCAGCAGCTCCCCACCGACTAGCGGGGTTTGGGAGACCCAGTACTTC
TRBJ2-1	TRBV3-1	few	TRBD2	CASSTKSGRPYNEQFF	TGTGCCAGCAGCACAAAGAGCGGGAGGCCCTACAATGAGCAGTTCTTC
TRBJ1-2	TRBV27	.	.	CASSLVGGPTYGYTF	TGTGCCAGCAGTTTAGTAGGCGGCCCGACCTATGGCTACACCTTC
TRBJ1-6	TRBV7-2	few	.	CASSSKYNSPLHF	TGTGCCAGCAGCTCAAAATATAATTCACCCCTCCACTTT
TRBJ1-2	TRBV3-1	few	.	CASSQEGTLYGYTF	TGTGCCAGCAGCCAAGAAGGGACCCTCTATGGCTACACCTTC
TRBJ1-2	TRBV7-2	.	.	CASSTYRDKNYGYTF	TGTGCCAGCAGCACTTACCGGGACAAAAACTATGGCTACACCTTC
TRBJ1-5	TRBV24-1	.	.	CATSDRFPDSNQPQHF	TGTGCCACCAGTGATCGATTTCCGGATAGCAATCAGCCCCAGCATTTT
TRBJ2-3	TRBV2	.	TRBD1	CASSVLQGTTDTQYF	TGTGCCAGCAGTGTTCTACAGGGGACGACAGATACGCAGTATTTT
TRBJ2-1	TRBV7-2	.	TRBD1	CASSLVQGDNEQFF	TGTGCCAGCAGCTTAGTTCAGGGGGACAATGAGCAGTTCTTC
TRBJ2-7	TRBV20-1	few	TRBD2	CSARDPASGHYEQYF	TGCAGTGCTAGAGATCCGGCTAGCGGTCATTACGAGCAGTACTTC
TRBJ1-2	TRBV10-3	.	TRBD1	CATGQAADYGYTF	TGTGCCACCGGACAGGCCGCGGACTATGGCTACACCTTC
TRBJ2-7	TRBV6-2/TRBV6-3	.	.	CASSHERTNYEQYF	TGTGCCAGCAGTCACGAGCGGACCAATTACGAGCAGTACTTC
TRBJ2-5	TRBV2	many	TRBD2	CASRTQRDYQETQYF	TGTGCCAGCAGGACGCAGCGGGACTATCAAGAGACCCAGTACTTC
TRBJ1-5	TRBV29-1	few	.	CSKGGGNQPQHF	TGCAGCAAGGGGGGGGGGAATCAGCCCCAGCATTTT
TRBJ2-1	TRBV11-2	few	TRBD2	CASSSLAGGLYNEQFF	TGTGCCAGCAGCTCACTAGCGGGAGGGCTTTACAATGAGCAGTTCTTC
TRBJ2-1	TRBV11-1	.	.	CASSRGRTWYNEQFF	TGTGCCAGCAGCCGGGGACGGACTTGGTACAATGAGCAGTTCTTC
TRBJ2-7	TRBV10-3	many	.	CAISESVGLPYEQYF	TGTGCCATCAGTGAGTCGGTTGGTTTACCCTACGAGCAGTACTTC
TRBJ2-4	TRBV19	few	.	CASSVQGSSKNIQYF	TGTGCCAGTAGTGTTCAAGGGTCGTCCAAAAACATTCAGTACTTC
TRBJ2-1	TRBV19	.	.	CAGSPLGLYNEQFF	TGTGCCGGTAGCCCCTTAGGACTCTACAATGAGCAGTTCTTC
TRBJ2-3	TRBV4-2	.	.	CASRGASGTDTQYF	TGTGCCAGCAGGGGGGCTAGCGGCACAGATACGCAGTATTTT
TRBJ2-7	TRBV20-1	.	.	CSAPRSYSSYEQYF	TGCAGTGCTCCCCGAAGCTATAGCTCCTACGAGCAGTACTTC
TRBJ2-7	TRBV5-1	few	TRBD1	CASSSGPDRRYEQYF	TGCGCCAGCAGCTCGGGCCCGGACAGGAGGTACGAGCAGTACTTC
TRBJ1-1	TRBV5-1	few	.	CASSPEPNTEAFF	TGCGCCAGCAGCCCCGAGCCGAACACTGAAGCTTTCTTT
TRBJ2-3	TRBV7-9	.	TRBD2	CASSLAGTSGTTDTQYF	TGTGCCAGCAGCTTAGCCGGGACTAGCGGGACGACAGATACGCAGTATTTT
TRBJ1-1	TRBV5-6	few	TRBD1	CASIMVDREYTEAFF	TGTGCCAGCATCATGGTAGACAGGGAGTACACTGAAGCTTTCTTT
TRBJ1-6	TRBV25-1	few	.	CASSELDSSYNSPLHF	TGTGCCAGCAGTGAATTGGACAGCTCCTATAATTCACCCCTCCACTTT
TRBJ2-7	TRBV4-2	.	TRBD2	CASSQERRSGGANEQYF	TGTGCCAGCAGCCAAGAAAGGCGTAGCGGGGGGGCCAATGAGCAGTACTTC
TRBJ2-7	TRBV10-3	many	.	CAIRVGVRNSYEQYF	TGTGCCATAAGGGTTGGGGTCAGGAACTCCTACGAGCAGTACTTC
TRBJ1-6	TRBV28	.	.	CASSRDIRTYNSPLHF	TGTGCCAGCAGTCGGGACATACGGACCTATAATTCACCCCTCCACTTT
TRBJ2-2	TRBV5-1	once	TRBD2	CASSLEGSGGLNTGELFF	TGCGCCAGCAGCTTGGAGGGTAGCGGGGGCTTGAACACCGGGGAGCTGTTTTTT
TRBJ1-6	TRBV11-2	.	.	CASSPRTLPNSPLHF	TGTGCCAGCAGCCCACGGACACTTCCGAATTCACCCCTCCACTTT
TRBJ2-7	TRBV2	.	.	CASSGQYERYF	TGTGCCAGCAGTGGACAGTACGAGCGGTACTTC
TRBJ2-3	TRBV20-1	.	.	CSAPGHADTQYF	TGCAGTGCTCCGGGACACGCAGATACGCAGTATTTT
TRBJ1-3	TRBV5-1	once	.	CASSLGEGHQLSSGNTIYF	TGCGCCAGCAGCTTGGGTGAAGGACACCAACTGAGCTCTGGAAACACCATATATTTT
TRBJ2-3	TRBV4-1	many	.	CASSHLTDTQYF	TGCGCCAGCAGCCACTTGACAGATACGCAGTATTTT
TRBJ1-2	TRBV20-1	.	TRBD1	CSAARTGWDGYTF	TGCAGTGCTGCGCGGACAGGGTGGGATGGCTACACCTTC
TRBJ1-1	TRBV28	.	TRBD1	CAIGTGVWTEAFF	TGTGCCATAGGGACAGGGGTTTGGACTGAAGCTTTCTTT
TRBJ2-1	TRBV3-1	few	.	CASSQDIPSSYNEQFF	TGTGCCAGCAGCCAAGATATCCCGAGCTCCTACAATGAGCAGTTCTTC
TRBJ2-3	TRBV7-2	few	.	CASSFGLGGPTDTQYF	TGTGCCAGCAGTTTCGGGTTAGGGGGGCCCACAGATACGCAGTATTTT
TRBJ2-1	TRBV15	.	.	CATSRDPPGIGDNEQFF	TGTGCCACCAGCAGAGATCCCCCAGGCATCGGGGACAATGAGCAGTTCTTC
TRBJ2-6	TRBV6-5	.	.	CASRLGNSGANVLTF	TGTGCCAGCAGATTAGGTAACTCTGGGGCCAACGTCCTGACTTTC
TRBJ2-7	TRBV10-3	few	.	CAISGGPPRYEQYF	TGTGCCATCAGTGGGGGTCCCCCGAGGTACGAGCAGTACTTC
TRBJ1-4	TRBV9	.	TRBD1	CASSEGQAGNEKLFF	TGTGCCAGCAGCGAAGGACAGGCGGGAAATGAAAAACTGTTTTTT
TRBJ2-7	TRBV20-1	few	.	CSAARENEQYF	TGCAGTGCTGCCCGGGAAAACGAGCAGTACTTC
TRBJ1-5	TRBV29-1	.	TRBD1	CSVRDRAAQPQHF	TGCAGCGTCCGGGACAGGGCTGCGCAGCCCCAGCATTTT
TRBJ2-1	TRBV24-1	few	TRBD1	CATSDLPGTGNPNEQFF	TGTGCCACCAGTGATTTGCCTGGGACAGGGAACCCCAATGAGCAGTTCTTC
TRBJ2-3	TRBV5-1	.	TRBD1	CASSKGQGIDTQYF	TGCGCCAGCAGCAAGGGACAGGGAATTGATACGCAGTATTTT
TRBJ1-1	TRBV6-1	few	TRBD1	CASRRSGTGKGLNTEAFF	TGTGCCAGCAGGCGATCCGGGACAGGTAAAGGCTTGAACACTGAAGCTTTCTTT
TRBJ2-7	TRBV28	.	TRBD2	CASSLGREGYEQYF	TGTGCCAGCAGTTTGGGGCGGGAGGGCTACGAGCAGTACTTC
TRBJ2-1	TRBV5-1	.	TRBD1	CASSTDRVSSYNEQFF	TGCGCCAGCAGCACCGACAGGGTCAGCTCCTACAATGAGCAGTTCTTC
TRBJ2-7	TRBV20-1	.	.	CSASSASRYEQYF	TGCAGTGCATCTAGCGCCTCCCGCTACGAGCAGTACTTC
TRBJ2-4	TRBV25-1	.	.	CASSKPSGAKNIQYF	TGTGCCAGCTCGAAGCCCTCCGGGGCCAAAAACATTCAGTACTTC
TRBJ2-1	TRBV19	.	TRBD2	CASSIRAGAMSSYNEQFF	TGTGCCAGTAGTATAAGAGCGGGGGCCATGAGCTCCTACAATGAGCAGTTCTTC
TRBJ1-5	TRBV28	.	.	CASRSQGAQPQHF	TGTGCCAGCAGGAGCCAGGGTGCGCAGCCCCAGCATTTT
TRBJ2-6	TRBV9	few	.	CASSVQGRGANVLTF	TGTGCCAGCAGCGTGCAGGGACGTGGGGCCAACGTCCTGACTTTC
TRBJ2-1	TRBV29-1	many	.	CSVPRGGIGNEQFF	TGCAGCGTCCCCCGTGGGGGAATCGGCAATGAGCAGTTCTTC